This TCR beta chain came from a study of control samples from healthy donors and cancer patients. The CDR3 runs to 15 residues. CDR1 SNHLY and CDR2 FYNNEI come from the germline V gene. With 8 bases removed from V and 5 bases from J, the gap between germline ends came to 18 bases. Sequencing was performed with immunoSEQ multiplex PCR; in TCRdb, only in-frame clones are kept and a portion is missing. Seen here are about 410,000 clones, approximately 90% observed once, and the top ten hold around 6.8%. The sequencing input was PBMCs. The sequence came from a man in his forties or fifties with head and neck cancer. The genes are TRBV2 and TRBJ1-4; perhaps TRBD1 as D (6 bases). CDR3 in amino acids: CASDRGGAQNEKLFF. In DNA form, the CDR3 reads TGTGCCAGCGACCGAGGGGGGGCGCAGAATGAAAAACTGTTTTTT.